This passage covers 7 T cell receptor beta chains from one sample sequenced in a study of cytomegalovirus exposure and HLA in healthy donors. The PCR ran on 60 Vbeta and 13 Jbeta primers. Here immunoSEQ multiplex PCR was the method, and the copy in TCRdb shows in-frame clones only, minus some. The repertoire includes tens of thousands of clones, 60% to 85% of them detected once, and over 2.5% sits in the top ten. What was sequenced was PBMCs. These receptor sequences come from a man in his late teens or twenties in good health and CMV-seronegative.

The chain's CDR3 is CASSLEGTVNSPLHF. CDR3 nucleotides: TGTGCCAGCAGCTTGGAAGGGACAGTTAATTCACCCCTCCACTTT. The chain employs TRBV5-4 and TRBJ1-6; 7 positions match TRBD1. The V segment lost 0 bases and the J segment 6 bases; nucleotides outside the gene matches: 3. Germline CDR1 and CDR2: SGHNT and YYREEE (reference sequence). CDR3 length: 15 residues.

The sample holds one count of this clone. The V gene is TRBV9, the J gene TRBJ2-7, with D maybe TRBD2 (5 bases). Germline CDR1 SGDLS, CDR2 YYNGEE. Trimming took 4 bases from V and 5 from J, leaving 13 bases between them. The CDR3 length is 13 residues. CDR3 nucleotide sequence: TGTGCCAGCAGCCCCTGGGGAGCTGACGAGCAGTACTTC. Translating it yields CASSPWGADEQYF. Full variable domain (remainder filled in from reference TRBV9 and TRBJ2-7): DSGVTQTPKHLITATGQRVTLRCSPRSGDLSVYWYQQSLDQGLQFLIQYYNGEERAKGNILERFSAQQFPDLHSELNLSSLELGDSALYFCASSPWGADEQYFGPGTRLTVT.

V and J are TRBV5-4 and TRBJ2-1, with 11 bases lining up with TRBD2. This CDR3 has 15 amino acids. V was clipped by 4 bases and J by 4 bases; unmatched bases: 4. Germline CDR1 is SGHNT and CDR2 is YYREEE (reference sequence). CDR3 sequence reads: CASSPGTSGYNEQFF. CDR3 DNA sequence: TGTGCCAGCAGCCCCGGGACTAGCGGATACAATGAGCAGTTCTTC.

The rearrangement uses TRBV5-4 and TRBJ2-7; D might be TRBD1 (6 bases). The CDR3 contains 15 residues. Per germline, CDR1 SGHNT and CDR2 YYREEE (reference sequence). V lost 4 bases to trimming and J lost 1 base, with 15 bases between them. The CDR3 is CASSVKQGLSYEQYF. CDR3 sequence (DNA): TGTGCCAGCAGCGTTAAACAGGGCCTGTCCTACGAGCAGTACTTC.

This chain links TRBV6-1 with TRBJ1-4; TRBD1 is a possible D gene (5 bases). The CDR3 is 17 residues long. V lost 2 bases and J lost 13, with 26 bases in between. Germline V CDR1 and CDR2: MNHNS, SASEGT. This CDR3 reads CASSEPGDRPSRLGLFF. CDR3 coding DNA: TGTGCCAGCAGTGAACCGGGGGACCGACCTTCGCGGTTGGGACTGTTTTTT.

The chain employs TRBV6-1 and TRBJ1-2; no clear D gene. This CDR3 region has 16 residues. The V gene's germline CDR1 is MNHNS and CDR2 SASEGT. V was cut by 4 bases and J by 6 bases, with 21 bases left in between. The CDR3 here is CASSGLRHVFTDGYTF. CDR3 bases: TGTGCCAGCAGTGGGCTTCGACACGTATTCACGGATGGCTACACCTTC.

CDR3 bases: TGCGCCAGCAGCTTGAGTGGTGGGGGGACTAATGAAAAACTGTTTTTT. Its protein is CASSLSGGGTNEKLFF. The rearrangement links TRBV5-1 to TRBJ1-4; possible D gene TRBD1, 5 bases. Germline loops: CDR1 SGHRS, CDR2 YFSETQ. The CDR3 is made up of 16 amino acids. Deletions cut 1 base from V and 2 bases from J, with 12 bases between.